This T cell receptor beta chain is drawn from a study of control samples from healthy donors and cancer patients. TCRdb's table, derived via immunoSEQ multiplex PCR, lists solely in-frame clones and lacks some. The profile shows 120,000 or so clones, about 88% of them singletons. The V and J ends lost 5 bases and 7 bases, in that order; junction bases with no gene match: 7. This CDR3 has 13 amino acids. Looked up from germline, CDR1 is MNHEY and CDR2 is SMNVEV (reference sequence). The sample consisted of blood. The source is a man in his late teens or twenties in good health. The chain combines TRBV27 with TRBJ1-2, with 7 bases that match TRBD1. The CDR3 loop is CASSRAGQAGYTF. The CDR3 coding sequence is TGTGCCAGCAGTCGAGCCGGACAGGCTGGCTACACCTTC.